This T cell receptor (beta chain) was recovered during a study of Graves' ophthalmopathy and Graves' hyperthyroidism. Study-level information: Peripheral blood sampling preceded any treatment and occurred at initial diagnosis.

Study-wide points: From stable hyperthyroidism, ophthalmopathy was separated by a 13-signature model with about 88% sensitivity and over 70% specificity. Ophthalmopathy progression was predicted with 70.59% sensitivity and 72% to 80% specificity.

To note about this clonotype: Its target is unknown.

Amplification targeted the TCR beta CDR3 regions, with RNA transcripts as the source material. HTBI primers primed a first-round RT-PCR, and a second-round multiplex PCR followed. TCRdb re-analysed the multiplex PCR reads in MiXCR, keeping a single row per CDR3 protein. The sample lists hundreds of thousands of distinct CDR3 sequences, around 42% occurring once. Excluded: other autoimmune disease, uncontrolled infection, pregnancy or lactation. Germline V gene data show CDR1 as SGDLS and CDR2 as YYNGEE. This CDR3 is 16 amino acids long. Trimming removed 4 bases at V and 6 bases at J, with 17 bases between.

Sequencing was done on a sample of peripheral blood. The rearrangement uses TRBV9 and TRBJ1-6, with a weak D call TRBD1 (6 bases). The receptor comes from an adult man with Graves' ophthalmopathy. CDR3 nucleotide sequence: TGTGCCAGCAGCTATTTCCCACAGGGACGTAATTCACCCCTCCACTTT. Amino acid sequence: CASSYFPQGRNSPLHF.